The text below deals with one TCR beta chain. The data stem from a study of control samples from healthy donors and cancer patients. TCRdb's table, derived via immunoSEQ multiplex PCR, lists solely in-frame clones and lacks some. The sample holds 190,000 or so clones, 90% to 95% seen once. Germline CDR1 and CDR2: SGHRS and YFSETQ. The V gene lost 5 bases and the J gene lost 3 bases, with 9 bases spanning the gap. This CDR3 has 12 amino acids. The chain carries TRBV5-1 and TRBJ2-7, with D possibly matching TRBD1 (6 bases). Sequencing was done on a sample of blood. This receptor was obtained from a man younger than 30 in good health. The CDR3 bases are TGCGCCAGCAGTCCGACAGGCTACGAGCAGTACTTC. Amino acid sequence: CASSPTGYEQYF.